This entry features one T cell receptor beta chain sequence. No antigen is known for it. The data were taken from a study of Graves' ophthalmopathy and Graves' hyperthyroidism. Whole-study context: Hyperthyroidism was classified as stable if no ophthalmopathy occurred within 18 months of follow-up.

Study-level points and caveats: Most thyroid-expanded clonotypes exceeding 0.001 frequency were also found in blood.

CDR3 regions of TCR beta were amplified from RNA transcripts. HTBI-primed RT-PCR formed the first round, and a multiplex PCR formed the second. TCRdb re-called the multiplex PCR reads with MiXCR, one entry per CDR3 protein. The sample holds approximately 1.2 million distinct CDR3 sequences, about 35% seen once. This CDR3 contains 15 residues. Germline lookup yields CDR1 SGHTA and CDR2 FQGNSA. Trimming shortened V by 11 bases and J by 2 bases, and 16 bases separated the two germline ends. Ages of hyperthyroidism patients ran from 18 to 65, and their diagnoses were new, under 2 months' duration. The chain combines TRBV7-2 with TRBJ2-6; D uncertain. The source material was peripheral blood or thyroid tissue (not recorded which). The TCR was taken from an adult man with Graves' hyperthyroidism. CDR3 sequence: CAGSGGWAGANVLTF. The CDR3 region has the DNA TGTGCCGGGTCCGGCGGTTGGGCTGGGGCCAACGTCCTGACTTTC.